This paragraph reports one T cell receptor (beta chain). The antigen is unknown. The sample comes from a study of cytomegalovirus exposure and HLA in healthy donors. In the study overall: Out of about 190 million T cells, an earlier analysis found 117 million unique TCR beta sequences in total.

Study-level findings and limits: What a later analysis reportedly showed was that an Asian-associated ancestry cluster had fewer N-insertions than the approximately 720-donor mean. Association of around 17,000 TCR beta sequences with HLA alleles was found at 0.05 false discovery rate in a later analysis. Three CMV-associated chains proved CMV antigen-specific in vitro.

Germline V CDR1 and CDR2: SGDLS, YYNGEE. This CDR3 has 15 amino acids. Losses at the gene ends were 0 bases for V and 2 bases for J; bases not matched to a gene: 2. Researchers ran the PCR with 60 Vbeta and 13 Jbeta primers. Clones were read by immunoSEQ multiplex PCR, and TCRdb kept only the in-frame ones, dropping some. The table records some 140,000 clones, approximately 80% of them present only once. Sequencing input: PBMCs. The receptor's source is a man younger than 45 in good health and CMV-seronegative. V is TRBV9 and J is TRBJ1-3; the match to TRBD1 covers 7 bases. The CDR3 DNA follows: TGTGCCAGCAGCGTAGGGGGGACAGCTGGAAACACCATATATTTT. This codes for CASSVGGTAGNTIYF. Based on the CDR3 plus reference TRBV9 and TRBJ1-3, the full variable domain is DSGVTQTPKHLITATGQRVTLRCSPRSGDLSVYWYQQSLDQGLQFLIQYYNGEERAKGNILERFSAQQFPDLHSELNLSSLELGDSALYFCASSVGGTAGNTIYFGEGSWLTVV.